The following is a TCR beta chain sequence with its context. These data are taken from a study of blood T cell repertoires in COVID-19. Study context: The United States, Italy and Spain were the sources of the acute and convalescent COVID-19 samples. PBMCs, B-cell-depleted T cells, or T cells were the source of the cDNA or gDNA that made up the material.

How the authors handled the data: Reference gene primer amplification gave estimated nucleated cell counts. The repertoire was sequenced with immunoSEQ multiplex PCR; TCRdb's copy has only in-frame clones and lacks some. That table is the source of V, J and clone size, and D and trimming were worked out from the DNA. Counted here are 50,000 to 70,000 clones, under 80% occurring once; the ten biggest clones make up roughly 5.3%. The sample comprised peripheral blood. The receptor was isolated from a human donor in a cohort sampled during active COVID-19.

The CDR3 nucleotides read TGTGCCAGCAGCAAGACAGGGGTGGGCACTGAAGCTTTCTTT. It translates to CASSKTGVGTEAFF. The chain uses TRBV2 and TRBJ1-1, with 8 bases aligning to TRBD1. CDR1 and CDR2 from the germline V gene are SNHLY and FYNNEI. The ends lost 6 bases at V and 4 bases at J; junction bases unmatched: 7. The CDR3 has 14 residues.